What follows are 2 T cell receptor beta chains derived from one specimen sequenced in a study of shared clonotypes between healthy human individuals. Data came from immunoSEQ multiplex PCR; TCRdb stores just in-frame clones and leaves some out. The sample lists roughly 1,500,000 clones; less than 99% were seen once. The material sequenced was naive CD4+ T cells sorted from blood. The subset is: CD45RA+ positively selected. These receptors all come from a man aged 25-45 years in good health.

CDR3 amino acids: CASSREGDRATDTQYF. The CDR3 bases are TGTGCCAGCAGCCGAGAAGGGGACAGGGCCACAGATACGCAGTATTTT. The chain combines TRBV11-2 with TRBJ2-3; 9 bases map to TRBD1. With 5 bases clipped from V and 2 bases from J, the junction kept 8 bases outside the gene matches. The CDR3 runs to 16 residues. The germline gives CDR1 SGHAT, CDR2 FQNNGV.

The gene calls are TRBV5-1 and TRBJ1-1; 7 nucleotides align to TRBD1. Looked up from germline, CDR1 is SGHRS and CDR2 is YFSETQ. The CDR3 spans 15 residues. V gave up 4 bases and J gave up 2 bases; unmatched junction bases: 8. CDR3 DNA: TGCGCCAGCAGCACCGGAGGGGGCGAAAACACTGAAGCTTTCTTT. This translates into CASSTGGGENTEAFF.